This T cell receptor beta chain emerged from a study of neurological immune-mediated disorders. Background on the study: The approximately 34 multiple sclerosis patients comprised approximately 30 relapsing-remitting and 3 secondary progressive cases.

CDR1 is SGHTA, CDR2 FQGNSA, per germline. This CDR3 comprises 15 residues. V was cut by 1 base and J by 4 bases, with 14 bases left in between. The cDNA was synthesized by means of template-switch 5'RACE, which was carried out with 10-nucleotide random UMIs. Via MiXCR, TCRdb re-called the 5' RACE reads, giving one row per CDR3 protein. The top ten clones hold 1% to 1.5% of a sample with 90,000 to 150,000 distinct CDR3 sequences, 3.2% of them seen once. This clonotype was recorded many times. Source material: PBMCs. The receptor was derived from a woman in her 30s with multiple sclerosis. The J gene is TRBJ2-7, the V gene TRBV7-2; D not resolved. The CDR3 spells CASSLGAAEIYEQYF. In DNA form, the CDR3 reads TGTGCCAGCAGCTTAGGGGCGGCGGAGATATACGAGCAGTACTTC.